Below are 18 T cell receptor beta chains sequenced from a single sample in a study of T-cell memory formation after mild COVID-19. TCRdb ran MiXCR on the 5' RACE reads and lists one entry per CDR3 protein. The sample has about 470,000 distinct CDR3 sequences; 15% to 20% are singletons. The sequenced sample consisted of PBMCs or a T cell subset sorted from them (not recorded which). The receptors shown here come from an adult woman who had mild COVID-19 (a few samples of this study predate the infection). Cell type and time point are not known.

The chain combines TRBV19 with TRBJ1-1, with a weak D call TRBD1 (6 bases). Germline values: CDR1 LNHDA, CDR2 SQIVND (reference sequence). The CDR3 loop spans 16 amino acids. Trimming took off 3 bases at V and 1 base at J, with 15 bases between the two ends. CDR3 amino acids: CASSILSGHTNTEAFF. Written as DNA, the CDR3 is TGTGCCAGTAGTATCCTCTCGGGACACACGAACACTGAAGCTTTCTTT.

This chain connects TRBV20-1 to TRBJ2-1, with no clear D. Germline V CDR1 and CDR2: DFQATT, SNEGSKA (reference sequence). CDR3 length equals 11 residues. The ends were cut back, 3 bases at V and 9 bases at J, with 9 bases in the middle. As DNA, the CDR3 is TGCAGTGCTAGGTCCTTGGGTGAGCAGTTCTTC. Its protein product is CSARSLGEQFF.

This clonotype was observed a few times. The V and J genes are TRBV19 and TRBJ2-3; 10 bases are a match to TRBD2. Germline loops: CDR1 LNHDA, CDR2 SQIVND (reference sequence). V trimming: 5 bases; J trimming: 5 bases; junction bases outside the gene matches: 7. The CDR3 consists of 15 residues. CDR3 bases: TGTGCCAGTAGTGAAAGCGGGAGGGTTGGAGATACGCAGTATTTT. This translates into CASSESGRVGDTQYF. The whole variable domain, remainder taken from reference TRBV19 and TRBJ2-3, is DGGITQSPKYLFRKEGQNVTLSCEQNLNHDAMYWYRQDPGQGLRLIYYSQIVNDFQKGDIAEGYSVSREKKESFPLTVTSAQKNPTAFYLCASSESGRVGDTQYFGPGTRLTVL.

This clonotype occurred a few times. The J gene is TRBJ1-4, the V gene TRBV5-8; D unresolved. CDR1 SGHTS and CDR2 YDEGEE come from the germline V gene. V was shortened by 1 base and J by 8 bases, with 12 bases between the two germline ends. This CDR3 spans 14 amino acids. CDR3 nucleotides: TGTGCCAGCAGCTTGACTGGCCTCGGGGAAAAACTGTTTTTT. This encodes CASSLTGLGEKLFF.

This rearrangement joins TRBV7-9 to TRBJ1-5; D gene ambiguous. V lost 6 bases and J lost 0, with 9 bases in between. CDR3 length: 14 amino acids. Looked up from germline, CDR1 is SEHNR and CDR2 is FQNEAQ (reference sequence). CDR3 amino acids: CASRGPRSNQPQHF. The CDR3 coding sequence is TGTGCCAGCAGAGGACCGCGTAGCAATCAGCCCCAGCATTTT. Supplemented by reference TRBV7-9 and TRBJ1-5, the full variable domain reads DTGVSQNPRHKITKRGQNVTFRCDPISEHNRLYWYRQTLGQGPEFLTYFQNEAQLEKSRLLSDRFSAERPKGSFSTLEIQRTEQGDSAMYLCASRGPRSNQPQHFGDGTRLSIL.

This clonotype was detected only a few times. The chain employs TRBV20-1 and TRBJ2-6; D is undetermined. CDR3 length: 16 amino acids. The germline gives CDR1 DFQATT, CDR2 SNEGSKA (reference sequence). Trimming left V 0 bases short and J 0 bases short, with 9 bases between. The CDR3 DNA reads TGCAGTGCTAGAGACAGTTGGGCCTCTGGGGCCAACGTCCTGACTTTC. Its translation: CSARDSWASGANVLTF.

The chain combines TRBV29-1 with TRBJ2-3, with D possibly called TRBD1 or TRBD2 (6 bases each). CDR1 and CDR2 from the germline V gene are SQVTM and ANQGSEA. The CDR3 length is 16 residues. The V end lost 2 bases, the J end lost 4 bases, and 19 bases lay between the germline ends. The chain's CDR3 is CSVERLRGAGPDTQYF. The CDR3 coding sequence is TGCAGCGTTGAACGCCTTAGGGGGGCTGGTCCAGATACGCAGTATTTT.

V usage is TRBV7-8 and J usage is TRBJ1-4; tentative D call: TRBD1 (5 bases). The CDR3 sequence is 16 residues long. Germline V gives CDR1 SGHVS, CDR2 FQNEAQ. Between the trimmed V and J ends, which lost 3 bases and 7 bases, there was a span of 18 bases. The CDR3 DNA reads TGTGCCAGCAGCTTGGGGTTGGGGGGATATGGTGAAAAACTGTTTTTT. It specifies CASSLGLGGYGEKLFF. The whole variable domain, filled in from reference TRBV7-8 and TRBJ1-4, reads GAGVSQSPRYKVAKRGQDVALRCDPISGHVSLFWYQQALGQGPEFLTYFQNEAQLDKSGLPSDRFFAERPEGSVSTLKIQRTQQEDSAVYLCASSLGLGGYGEKLFFGSGTQLSVL.

The V gene is TRBV7-9, the J gene TRBJ2-3; D uncertain. The ends were cut back, 4 bases at V and 4 bases at J, with 21 bases in the middle. Germline V gives CDR1 SEHNR, CDR2 FQNEAQ (reference sequence). The CDR3 runs 17 residues. DNA for the CDR3: TGTGCCAGCAGCTCTCTACCGGGTCTAATTAATGCAGATACGCAGTATTTT. This encodes CASSSLPGLINADTQYF. The entire variable domain, with the rest obtained from reference TRBV7-9 and TRBJ2-3, is as follows: DTGVSQNPRHKITKRGQNVTFRCDPISEHNRLYWYRQTLGQGPEFLTYFQNEAQLEKSRLLSDRFSAERPKGSFSTLEIQRTEQGDSAMYLCASSSLPGLINADTQYFGPGTRLTVL.

This chain uses TRBV7-9 with TRBJ2-3; TRBD2 aligns across 7 bases. Germline V gene data show CDR1 as SEHNR and CDR2 as FQNEAQ (reference sequence). This CDR3 spans 15 amino acids. The J segment lost 2 bases and the V segment lost 3 bases, leaving 5 bases of the junction unmatched. CDR3 loop: CASSFVRGDTDTQYF. Here the CDR3 DNA reads TGTGCCAGCAGCTTTGTTCGGGGGGACACAGATACGCAGTATTTT.

This clonotype occurred many times. The rearrangement uses TRBV12-3 or TRBV12-4 and TRBJ2-7, with 7 bases fitting TRBD1. J lost 3 bases, V lost 7 bases, and 6 bases had no gene match. The CDR3 extends over 13 amino acids. Written as DNA, the CDR3 is TGTGCCAGCACCCGGGACAGTTACTACGAGCAGTACTTC. Its protein is CASTRDSYYEQYF.

This clonotype was seen more than once but under ten times. The chain has TRBV7-9 and TRBJ1-1; TRBD1 matches at 7 bases. There are 16 residues in the CDR3. J was trimmed by 2 bases and V by 6 bases; bases with no gene match: 12. Germline values: CDR1 SEHNR, CDR2 FQNEAQ (reference sequence). DNA of the CDR3: TGTGCCAGCAGATTTACGACAGGGCCGGATAACACTGAAGCTTTCTTT. It specifies CASRFTTGPDNTEAFF.

This clonotype occurred a few times. V gene TRBV6-5 combines with J gene TRBJ1-1, with no clear D. This CDR3 contains 14 residues. V lost 6 bases to trimming and J lost 3 bases, with 14 bases between them. The germline CDR1 and CDR2 sequences are MNHEY and SVGAGI. As DNA, the CDR3 is TGTGCCAGCAGGAATGGGGTAATGGACACTGAAGCTTTCTTT. Translation gives CASRNGVMDTEAFF.

This chain joins TRBV3-1 and TRBJ2-5, with 8 bases that match TRBD1. CDR3 length equals 14 residues. CDR1 and CDR2 (germline): LGHDT, YNNKEL (reference sequence). V gave up 4 bases and J gave up 4 bases; unmatched junction bases: 5. The CDR3 DNA reads as TGTGCCAGCAGCCCGACAGGGGACGGAGAGACCCAGTACTTC. Encoded protein: CASSPTGDGETQYF.

In its sample, this clonotype was seen many times. The rearrangement joins TRBV10-2 to TRBJ2-3; 10 bases match TRBD1. The V segment lost 2 bases and the J segment 4 bases; nucleotides outside the gene matches: 6. CDR1 and CDR2 (germline): WSHSY, SAAADI. The length of the CDR3 is 16 residues. The CDR3 DNA follows: TGCGCCAGCAGTGAGGGACAGGGGGTAGGCGCAGATACGCAGTATTTT. It translates to CASSEGQGVGADTQYF.

This clonotype was picked up many times. V is TRBV4-3 and J is TRBJ2-3; D might be TRBD2 (5 bases). The CDR3 has 16 residues. The V end lost 0 bases, the J end lost 1 base, and 11 bases lay between the germline ends. Germline-derived CDR1 and CDR2 are LGHNA and YSLEER. CDR3 sequence: CASSQEGSARTDTQYF. CDR3 in DNA: TGCGCCAGCAGCCAAGAAGGTAGCGCACGCACAGATACGCAGTATTTT.

Ten or more counts support this clonotype. CDR3 loop: CSARKVTGGSYEQYF. The CDR3 nucleotides are TGCAGTGCTAGGAAAGTGACAGGGGGCTCCTACGAGCAGTACTTC. This chain links TRBV20-1 with TRBJ2-7, with 9 bases that match TRBD1. Trimming took 3 bases from V and 0 from J; bases not matched to a gene: 6. The germline gives CDR1 DFQATT, CDR2 SNEGSKA (reference sequence). This CDR3 is built from 15 residues.

This clonotype showed up just a few times. The CDR3 here is CASSGTASYANYGYTF. CDR3 in DNA: TGTGCATCCTCCGGGACAGCCTCTTACGCTAACTATGGCTACACCTTC. The chain has TRBV7-9 and TRBJ1-2; 7 bases align to TRBD1. CDR1 and CDR2 (germline): SEHNR, FQNEAQ (reference sequence). The CDR3 loop spans 16 amino acids. The full variable domain, with the rest looked up from reference TRBV7-9 and TRBJ1-2, is DTGVSQNPRHKITKRGQNVTFRCDPISEHNRLYWYRQTLGQGPEFLTYFQNEAQLEKSRLLSDRFSAERPKGSFSTLEIQRTEQGDSAMYLCASSGTASYANYGYTFGSGTRLTVV.